Following are 10 T cell receptor beta chains from one sample sequenced in a study of cytomegalovirus exposure and HLA in healthy donors. PCR used 60 Vbeta primers and 13 Jbeta primers. TCRdb keeps only in-frame clones here, not all; method: immunoSEQ multiplex PCR. The repertoire has over 110,000 clones, approximately 84% of them found once; the top ten carry roughly 10%. Sequencing input: PBMCs. The receptors derive from a woman aged 55-70 years in good health and CMV-seropositive.

The rearrangement uses TRBV30 and TRBJ2-7, with a possible D match to TRBD1 (5 bases). The CDR3 extends over 15 amino acids. CDR1 is GTSNPN and CDR2 is SVGIG in the germline V gene (reference sequence). V was trimmed by 2 bases and J by 3 bases, leaving 17 bases between them. Written as DNA, the CDR3 is TGTGCCTGGAGTCCCCCCTTGACAGCTTACTACGAGCAGTACTTC. Its protein is CAWSPPLTAYYEQYF. Together with reference TRBV30 and TRBJ2-7, the CDR3 gives the full variable domain: SQTIHQWPATLVQPVGSPLSLECTVEGTSNPNLYWYRQAAGRGLQLLFYSVGIGQISSEVPQNLSASRPQDRQFILSSKKLLLSDSGFYLCAWSPPLTAYYEQYFGPGTRLTVT.

This sequence joins TRBV4-1 and TRBJ2-1; 12 nucleotides match TRBD2. Germline trimming cut 1 base from V and 3 bases from J; bases unmatched to any gene: 10. The CDR3 runs to 19 residues. The germline V gene encodes CDR1 MGHRA and CDR2 YSYEKL. The CDR3, as DNA: TGCGCCAGCAGCCAAGGATCGTCGACTAGCGGGAGTTACTACAATGAGCAGTTCTTC. It specifies CASSQGSSTSGSYYNEQFF.

The chain couples TRBV5-1 to TRBJ1-4, with 9 positions matching TRBD1. Germline loops: CDR1 SGHRS, CDR2 YFSETQ. There are 15 residues in the CDR3. V shed 6 bases, J shed 2 bases, and the junction held 5 bases outside the gene matches. CDR3 DNA sequence: TGCGCCAGCACGGGACAGGGCCTGACTAATGAAAAACTGTTTTTT. It translates to CASTGQGLTNEKLFF.

This sequence joins TRBV11-2 and TRBJ2-7, with 10 positions matching TRBD1. This CDR3 is 17 amino acids long. Unmatched junction bases numbered 6, after V lost 1 base and J lost 0 bases. The germline CDR1 and CDR2 sequences are SGHAT and FQNNGV. This CDR3 reads CASSLVTGGSSSYEQYF. DNA of the CDR3: TGTGCCAGCAGCTTAGTGACAGGGGGCTCGAGCTCCTACGAGCAGTACTTC.

This clone was seen a handful of times. The J gene is TRBJ1-4, the V gene TRBV5-4, with 10 nucleotides matching TRBD1. Germline V lookup: CDR1 SGHNT, CDR2 YYREEE (reference sequence). The trim removed 0 bases at V and 6 bases at J, leaving 17 bases unmatched. The CDR3 extends over 20 amino acids. The DNA of the CDR3 is TGTGCCAGCAGCTTGGCTGGGAGTCGGACAGGGGGACCGGTAGATGAAAAACTGTTTTTT. Protein product: CASSLAGSRTGGPVDEKLFF.

The V call is TRBV28, the J call TRBJ1-5; D call uncertain. The germline V and J ends were trimmed by 1 base and 9 bases, with 10 bases remaining between them. The CDR3 is 13 amino acids. Germline loops: CDR1 MDHEN, CDR2 SYDVKM. In DNA, the CDR3 is TGTGCCAGCAGTTTATCTAGCCCAGGGCCCCAGCATTTT. As protein: CASSLSSPGPQHF.

This chain connects TRBV5-1 to TRBJ1-4; 8 bases line up with TRBD1. CDR1 SGHRS and CDR2 YFSETQ come from the germline V gene. The J segment lost 0 bases and the V segment lost 4 bases, leaving 5 bases of the junction unmatched. The CDR3 spans 16 residues. CDR3 coding DNA: TGCGCCAGCAGCCTCGGACAGGGAGCAACTAATGAAAAACTGTTTTTT. Translation gives CASSLGQGATNEKLFF.

Only a few counts were recorded for this clone. This chain joins TRBV19 and TRBJ2-2, with a tentative D call TRBD2 (5 bases). The CDR3 is 15 amino acids. Germline CDR1 is LNHDA and CDR2 is SQIVND (reference sequence). The V end was cut by 8 bases, the J end by 6 bases, with 19 bases between. CDR3 DNA: TGTGCCAGTTGCAAAGGCGCGGGTGATTCCGGGGAGCTGTTTTTT. Protein product: CASCKGAGDSGELFF.

This chain connects TRBV7-9 to TRBJ2-1, with D tentatively TRBD2 (6 bases). The germline CDR1 and CDR2 sequences are SEHNR and FQNEAQ (reference sequence). V dropped 4 bases and J dropped 6 bases, with 19 bases sitting between them. This CDR3 is built from 16 residues. CDR3 nucleotides: TGTGCCAGCAGCTCCCCTGGGCCCGCGGGGCGCAATGAGCAGTTCTTC. Its translation is CASSSPGPAGRNEQFF.

CDR3 loop: CATKAGPVATEAFF. The CDR3 nucleotides read TGTGCCACTAAGGCTGGGCCTGTCGCCACTGAAGCTTTCTTT. The chain carries TRBV19 and TRBJ1-1; D gene ambiguous. The CDR3 runs to 14 residues. Germline CDR1 reads LNHDA; CDR2 reads SQIVND (reference sequence). V lost 10 bases, J lost 4 bases, and 19 bases lay in between.